The 24 T cell receptor beta chains presented below share a single source sample, sequenced in a study of regulatory T cells in long-lasting Graves disease. The time point was: newly diagnosed GD, antithyroid drugs for less than 3 months. RNA from PBMCs was the source of the TCR library. With iRepertoire HTBI primers and Arm-PCR of CDR3 regions, TCR beta libraries were built. TCRdb re-called the multiplex PCR reads with MiXCR, one entry per CDR3 protein. The table shows roughly 420,000 distinct CDR3 sequences, with less than 20% occurring only once. Sequences were derived from peripheral blood mononuclear cells (PBMCs), sampled at new diagnosis, from a patient treated with antithyroid drugs. These receptors were collected from a female donor with Graves disease.

This clonotype was counted many times. The rearrangement links TRBV12-5 to TRBJ2-7; TRBD2 aligns across 7 bases. After removal of 0 bases from V and 4 bases from J, the junction contained 15 bases not matched to a gene. Germline assignment: CDR1 LGHNT and CDR2 FRNRAP. The CDR3 totals 18 residues. The chain's CDR3 is CASGLVLWGSGIGYEQYF. CDR3 DNA: TGTGCTAGTGGTTTGGTACTATGGGGGAGCGGGATAGGATACGAGCAGTACTTC.

The gene calls are TRBV7-9 and TRBJ2-7; tentative D call: TRBD2 (5 bases). The germline V and J ends were trimmed by 5 bases and 4 bases, with 12 bases remaining between them. CDR1 SEHNR and CDR2 FQNEAQ come from the germline V gene (reference sequence). The CDR3 sequence is 13 residues long. This CDR3 reads CASSRDSEYEQYF. The DNA for the CDR3 is TGTGCCAGCAGCCGGGATAGCGAATACGAGCAGTACTTC.

This clonotype was seen ten or more times. The J gene is TRBJ2-7, the V gene TRBV5-1, with D unclear. CDR1 is SGHRS, CDR2 YFSETQ, per germline. V was clipped by 0 bases and J by 3 bases, with 10 bases between them. The CDR3 has 14 amino acids. The CDR3 spells CASSLDYGNYEQYF. The DNA of the CDR3 is TGCGCCAGCAGCTTGGATTACGGAAACTACGAGCAGTACTTC.

This clonotype was found many times. This sequence joins TRBV10-2 and TRBJ1-2; D might be TRBD1 (5 bases). Trimming shortened V by 6 bases and J by 0 bases, and 5 bases separated the two germline ends. In germline, CDR1 is WSHSY, CDR2 SAAADI. This CDR3 is built from 12 residues. CDR3: CASRDTNYGYTF. The CDR3 DNA sequence: TGCGCCAGCAGGGACACTAACTATGGCTACACCTTC.

This clonotype has ten or more counts. This chain joins TRBV3-1 and TRBJ2-7; D might be TRBD2 (5 bases). The CDR3 has 15 amino acids. The germline CDR1 and CDR2 sequences are LGHDT and YNNKEL (reference sequence). Between the trimmed V and J ends, which lost 1 base and 1 base, there was a span of 11 bases. CDR3 loop: CASSQGGVRSYEQYF. The CDR3 nucleotides read TGTGCCAGCAGCCAAGGGGGAGTTCGGTCCTACGAGCAGTACTTC.

About this clonotype: No conserved phenylalanine or tryptophan is present at the end of the CDR3, so a read error is the likely explanation. The chain carries TRBV2 and TRBJ1-1, with 7 nucleotides matching TRBD1. The CDR3 has 14 amino acids. Trimming cost V 2 bases and J 6 bases; bases outside gene matches: 6. CDR1 SNHLY and CDR2 FYNNEI come from the germline V gene. CDR3 DNA: TGTGCCAGCAGTGAATACAGGGGTACCCCTGAAGCTTTCCTT. Its translation: CASSEYRGTPEAFL.

This clonotype was detected a few times. The chain combines TRBV27 with TRBJ1-1; D possibly corresponds to TRBD1 (5 bases). Trimming stripped 0 bases from V and 4 bases from J, with 6 bases between. CDR3 size: 13 residues. Looked up from germline, CDR1 is MNHEY and CDR2 is SMNVEV (reference sequence). The DNA for the CDR3 is TGTGCCAGCAGTTTATCGGGGCTCACTGAAGCTTTCTTT. Translation: CASSLSGLTEAFF.

This clonotype has a handful of counts. The chain links TRBV7-9 to TRBJ1-6; a possible D gene is TRBD1 (6 bases). The germline V and J ends were trimmed by 5 bases and 2 bases, with 16 bases remaining between them. In germline, CDR1 is SEHNR, CDR2 FQNEAQ (reference sequence). This CDR3 comprises 17 residues. The CDR3 reads CASSPVGGEAYNSPLHF. The CDR3 DNA reads TGTGCCAGCAGCCCAGTAGGGGGAGAAGCCTATAATTCACCCCTCCACTTT.

This clonotype was detected ten times or more. This chain joins TRBV4-1 and TRBJ1-4; 8 nucleotides align to TRBD1. Germline V lookup: CDR1 MGHRA, CDR2 YSYEKL. CDR3 length: 17 amino acids. V gave up 1 base and J gave up 4 bases; unmatched junction bases: 8. Here the CDR3 reads CASSQVGRGQDNEKLFF. Here the CDR3 DNA reads TGCGCCAGCAGCCAAGTGGGACGGGGACAGGATAATGAAAAACTGTTTTTT.

This clonotype was found many times. The chain uses TRBV12-3 or TRBV12-4 and TRBJ2-7, with TRBD2 matching 9 bases. The CDR3 is 15 residues long. V was pared by 5 bases and J by 7 bases, with 12 bases of the junction left unmatched. The CDR3 DNA sequence: TGTGCCAGCAGTCCTCCCGGACTAGCGTTTTGGGAGCAGTACTTC. It is translated as CASSPPGLAFWEQYF.

This chain links TRBV20-1 with TRBJ2-7; TRBD2 matches at 9 bases. The CDR3 is 16 amino acids. Germline values: CDR1 DFQATT, CDR2 SNEGSKA (reference sequence). V lost 3 bases to trimming and J lost 1 base; unmatched junction nucleotides: 10. This chain's CDR3 is CSASGSSGSLSYEQYF. The CDR3 DNA reads TGCAGTGCTAGTGGTAGTAGCGGGAGTTTATCCTACGAGCAGTACTTC.

This chain joins TRBV7-8 and TRBJ2-5; 10 positions match TRBD2. With V trimmed by 5 bases and J by 4 bases, 10 bases remained unmatched. Germline CDR1 SGHVS, CDR2 FQNEAQ. This CDR3 has 16 amino acids. The CDR3 region has the DNA TGTGCCAGCAGCCCTCCGGGACTAGCGTTGGTAGAGACCCAGTACTTC. Residues: CASSPPGLALVETQYF.

This clonotype was picked up many times. The chain links TRBV29-1 to TRBJ2-2; 10 nucleotides match TRBD2. Germline V gives CDR1 SQVTM, CDR2 ANQGSEA. The V gene end was trimmed by 3 bases and the J gene end by 3 bases; junction bases not matched to a gene: 4. The CDR3 loop spans 15 amino acids. CDR3 amino acids: CSVDTLAGDTGELFF. The DNA for the CDR3 is TGCAGCGTTGACACGCTAGCGGGAGACACCGGGGAGCTGTTTTTT.

This clonotype appeared many times. CDR3 nucleotide sequence: TGCAGCGTTCACCACTTGGACACTGAAGCTTTCTTT. Its protein is CSVHHLDTEAFF. The V call is TRBV29-1, the J call TRBJ1-1, with D unclear. CDR1 SQVTM and CDR2 ANQGSEA come from the germline V gene. This CDR3 contains 12 residues. V lost 5 bases to trimming and J lost 3 bases, with 10 bases between them.

This clonotype was counted at least ten times. V and J are TRBV4-3 and TRBJ2-7, with 12 bases matching TRBD1. The germline CDR1 and CDR2 sequences are LGHNA and YSLEER. The CDR3 has 15 residues. With V trimmed by 4 bases and J by 4 bases, 5 bases remained unmatched. CDR3 nucleotide sequence: TGCGCCAGCAGCCCTGGGACAGGGGGCTCTTACGAGCAGTACTTC. Translation gives CASSPGTGGSYEQYF.

This clonotype was counted many times. The rearrangement links TRBV6-1 to TRBJ1-1; TRBD1 is a possible D gene (5 bases). The CDR3 runs 13 residues. Trimming left V 4 bases short and J 8 bases short, with 14 bases between. Germline CDR1 reads MNHNS; CDR2 reads SASEGT. The CDR3 here is CASSGGSGREAFF. For the CDR3, the DNA is TGTGCCAGCAGTGGGGGTTCAGGGAGGGAAGCTTTCTTT.

This clonotype has at least ten counts. The rearrangement uses TRBV20-1 and TRBJ2-1; D possibly corresponds to TRBD2 (7 bases). CDR1 and CDR2 from the germline V gene are DFQATT and SNEGSKA (reference sequence). This CDR3 is built from 15 residues. The V end lost 0 bases, the J end lost 9 bases, and 18 bases lay between the germline ends. CDR3 DNA: TGCAGTGCTAGAGATCGCGGGGGCCGGCCAATTGAGCAGTTCTTC. Encoded protein: CSARDRGGRPIEQFF.

The V call is TRBV12-3 or TRBV12-4, the J call TRBJ1-1, with 9 bases matching TRBD1. Unmatched junction bases numbered 4, after V lost 6 bases and J lost 2 bases. The CDR3 runs 14 residues. The CDR3 is CASRLTGGNTEAFF. The DNA of the CDR3 is TGTGCCAGCAGGTTGACAGGGGGAAACACTGAAGCTTTCTTT.

This clonotype was seen ten or more times. The V and J genes are TRBV30 and TRBJ1-1; D is ambiguous. This CDR3 comprises 14 residues. V shed 3 bases and J shed 2 bases, with 13 bases lying between them. Germline V gene lookup returns CDR1 GTSNPN and CDR2 SVGIG (reference sequence). CDR3 in DNA: TGTGCCTGGAGCCTAAGGGTCACAAACACTGAAGCTTTCTTT. Protein sequence: CAWSLRVTNTEAFF.

This clonotype was seen at least ten times. This sequence joins TRBV6-2 or TRBV6-3 and TRBJ2-1, with 7 bases aligning to TRBD2. In germline, CDR1 is MNHEY, CDR2 SVGEGT. The V gene end was trimmed by 0 bases and the J gene end by 9 bases; junction bases not matched to a gene: 11. There are 16 residues in the CDR3. CDR3 amino acids: CASSYSRREVGSEQFF. The CDR3 DNA reads as TGTGCCAGCAGTTACTCGAGACGGGAGGTCGGGAGTGAGCAGTTCTTC.

This clonotype was seen at least ten times. The chain combines TRBV24-1 with TRBJ1-1; 8 bases line up with TRBD1. Germline CDR1 is KGHDR and CDR2 is SFDVKD. The trim removed 3 bases at V and 1 base at J, leaving 3 bases unmatched. This CDR3 is built from 15 residues. The CDR3, as DNA: TGTGCCACCAGTGATAACAGGGGGGGGAACACTGAAGCTTTCTTT. Translated: CATSDNRGGNTEAFF.

This clonotype was seen a handful of times. The chain joins TRBV6-5 to TRBJ2-2; D gene ambiguous. CDR3 length equals 15 residues. From germline, CDR1 is MNHEY and CDR2 SVGAGI. V lost 0 bases, J lost 3 bases, and 8 bases lay in between. CDR3 residues: CASSYSDTYTGELFF. The CDR3 region has the DNA TGTGCCAGCAGTTACTCCGACACGTACACCGGGGAGCTGTTTTTT.

Turning to this clonotype: The germline gene is not matched at one end of the junction; a read error may be the cause. V usage is TRBV28 and J usage is TRBJ2-1, with TRBD2 matching over 10 bases. The CDR3 sequence is 14 residues long. Germline assignment: CDR1 MDHEN and CDR2 SYDVKM. CDR3 residues: CASSPGTSVSPGIF. The CDR3, as DNA: TGTGCCAGCAGTCCCGGGACTAGCGTTAGTCCGGGGATCTTC.

There are a few counts of this clonotype. The chain is built from TRBV6-1 and TRBJ2-3; D is unclear. V was clipped by 6 bases and J by 2 bases, with 12 bases between them. The CDR3 extends over 14 amino acids. CDR1 and CDR2 from the germline V gene are MNHNS and SASEGT. CDR3 loop: CASSDPLLTDTQYF. The CDR3 region has the DNA TGTGCCAGCAGCGACCCACTACTCACAGATACGCAGTATTTT.